The 20 T cell receptor beta chains below come from one sample, sequenced in a study of blood T cell repertoires in COVID-19. Only in-frame clones appear in the TCRdb table, and some are missing; sequencing was by immunoSEQ multiplex PCR. In the table there are under 250,000 clones, 85% of which are singletons. Sequences were obtained from peripheral blood. The receptors here all came from a man aged 45-65 years with COVID-19, enrolled during active disease.

The J gene is TRBJ2-1, the V gene TRBV4-2; TRBD2 matches 8 bases. Germline loops: CDR1 LGHNA, CDR2 YNFKEQ. The CDR3 loop spans 15 amino acids. V lost 3 bases to trimming and J lost 4 bases; unmatched junction nucleotides: 5. For the CDR3, the DNA is TGTGCCAGCAGCCAGAGCGGGGGAGCATACAATGAGCAGTTCTTC. This translates into CASSQSGGAYNEQFF.

This clone has only a few counts. The chain has TRBV30 and TRBJ1-2; no definite D call. There are 12 residues in the CDR3. V was clipped by 3 bases and J by 2 bases, with 7 bases between them. From germline, CDR1 is GTSNPN and CDR2 SVGIG (reference sequence). This CDR3 reads CAWRSVNYGYTF. CDR3 nucleotides: TGTGCCTGGAGGTCGGTGAACTATGGCTACACCTTC.

This clone was found once. The J gene is TRBJ1-2, the V gene TRBV18; possible D gene TRBD1, 5 bases. This CDR3 comprises 12 residues. Trimming pared 3 bases from V and 5 bases from J, leaving 7 bases between. The germline gives CDR1 KGHSH, CDR2 LQKENI. The CDR3: CASSPTVYGYTF. The CDR3 DNA sequence: TGTGCCAGCTCACCGACAGTGTATGGCTACACCTTC.

The genes are TRBV5-5 and TRBJ1-5; TRBD1 matches at 7 bases. V lost 4 bases, J lost 0 bases, and 16 bases stayed unmatched. Germline CDR1 reads SGHKS; CDR2 reads YYEKEE (reference sequence). The CDR3 is made up of 19 amino acids. CDR3 coding DNA: TGTGCCAGCAGCCCAAGCCCCGGGACAGCGCGTTATAGCAATCAGCCCCAGCATTTT. It translates to CASSPSPGTARYSNQPQHF.

The chain couples TRBV19 to TRBJ2-1; 8 bases agree with TRBD1. Germline trimming cut 4 bases from V and 14 bases from J; bases unmatched to any gene: 7. The germline CDR1 and CDR2 sequences are LNHDA and SQIVND (reference sequence). This CDR3 region has 12 residues. CDR3 region: CASSTTDRVKFF. DNA for the CDR3: TGTGCCAGTAGTACCACGGACAGGGTAAAGTTCTTC.

A single count supports this clone. J is TRBJ2-3 and V is TRBV5-1, with TRBD1 matching 9 bases. The CDR3 extends over 15 amino acids. Per germline, CDR1 SGHRS and CDR2 YFSETQ. Unmatched junction bases numbered 7, after V lost 5 bases and J lost 3 bases. This chain's CDR3 is CASSTGTGTTDTQYF. The CDR3 region has the DNA TGCGCCAGCAGTACCGGGACAGGGACAACAGATACGCAGTATTTT. The variable domain in full, completed from reference TRBV5-1 and TRBJ2-3, reads KAGVTQTPRYLIKTRGQQVTLSCSPISGHRSVSWYQQTPGQGLQFLFEYFSETQRNKGNFPGRFSGRQFSNSRSEMNVSTLELGDSALYLCASSTGTGTTDTQYFGPGTRLTVL.

This chain links TRBV7-8 with TRBJ1-1, with D possibly being TRBD1 (5 bases). V lost 5 bases, J lost 1 base, and 14 bases lay in between. The length of the CDR3 is 15 residues. Germline assignment: CDR1 SGHVS and CDR2 FQNEAQ. The CDR3 reads CASSGGTTGNTEAFF. Here the CDR3 DNA reads TGTGCCAGCAGCGGGGGGACGACCGGGAACACTGAAGCTTTCTTT.

The chain employs TRBV23-1 and TRBJ1-4, with D perhaps TRBD1 (6 bases). TRBV23-1 is an ORF; its function is uncertain. V lost 3 bases and J lost 4, with 21 bases in between. The CDR3 runs to 18 residues. This chain's CDR3 is CASSHRRESTGYNEKLFF. CDR3 DNA: TGCGCCAGCAGTCACCGACGCGAATCGACAGGTTATAATGAAAAACTGTTTTTT.

The DNA for the CDR3 is TGTGCCAGCAGCGTAGATCCGGGGAGGGAGCTGTTTTTT. This encodes CASSVDPGRELFF. This chain connects TRBV9 to TRBJ2-2; D might be TRBD2 (5 bases). Germline lookup yields CDR1 SGDLS and CDR2 YYNGEE. V was trimmed by 0 bases and J by 9 bases, leaving 9 bases between them. The CDR3 contains 13 residues.

This chain uses TRBV24-1 with TRBJ1-1, with D possibly TRBD1 on 6 matching bases. Trimming took off 2 bases at V and 6 bases at J, with 9 bases between the two ends. CDR1 and CDR2 from the germline V gene are KGHDR and SFDVKD. The CDR3 has 13 residues. This CDR3 reads CATSDYRDPEAFF. The CDR3 coding sequence is TGTGCCACCAGTGATTACAGGGACCCTGAAGCTTTCTTT.

This sequence joins TRBV3-1 (or the pseudogene TRBV3-2) and TRBJ1-4; 7 positions match TRBD1. Germline CDR1 is LGHDT and CDR2 is YNNKEL (reference sequence). CDR3 length: 14 amino acids. J was trimmed by 1 base and V by 8 bases; bases with no gene match: 4. The CDR3: CASGGTVTNEKLFF. In DNA form, the CDR3 reads TGTGCCAGCGGGGGGACAGTAACTAATGAAAAACTGTTTTTT.

This chain connects TRBV5-6 to TRBJ1-5, with 7 bases identical to TRBD1. CDR3 length: 18 residues. The V segment lost 1 base and the J segment 7 bases; nucleotides outside the gene matches: 17. Germline V lookup: CDR1 SGHDT, CDR2 YYEEEE. The CDR3 spells CASSLSGEQGHYWQPQHF. The CDR3 DNA reads TGTGCCAGCAGCTTGTCTGGGGAACAGGGGCATTACTGGCAGCCCCAGCATTTT. The whole variable domain, filled in from reference TRBV5-6 and TRBJ1-5, reads DAGVTQSPTHLIKTRGQQVTLRCSPKSGHDTVSWYQQALGQGPQFIFQYYEEEERQRGNFPDRFSGHQFPNYSSELNVNALLLGDSALYLCASSLSGEQGHYWQPQHFGDGTRLSIL.

The chain recombines TRBV2 with TRBJ2-7; TRBD2 matches at 7 bases. The germline V gene has CDR1 SNHLY and CDR2 FYNNEI. The CDR3 consists of 13 residues. Unmatched junction bases numbered 2, after V lost 4 bases and J lost 2 bases. The CDR3 region has the DNA TGTGCCAGCAGTGTGGGGGGGACCTACGAGCAGTACTTC. Its translation is CASSVGGTYEQYF.

The CDR3 DNA follows: TGCGCCAGCAGCTTGGGAGGTAGCGGGGGCCAAGAGACCCAGTACTTC. Translating gives CASSLGGSGGQETQYF. The gene calls are TRBV5-1 and TRBJ2-5, with 9 nucleotides matching TRBD2. CDR3 size: 16 residues. Germline CDR1 is SGHRS and CDR2 is YFSETQ. Losses at the gene ends were 0 bases for V and 1 base for J; bases not matched to a gene: 4.

The chain has TRBV9 and TRBJ2-7; D is perhaps TRBD2 (6 bases). Per germline, CDR1 SGDLS and CDR2 YYNGEE. This CDR3 is 14 amino acids long. V lost 5 bases to trimming and J lost 6 bases, with 18 bases between them. Here the CDR3 reads CASSSGPGVGEQYF. DNA for the CDR3: TGTGCCAGCAGTTCGGGACCGGGGGTGGGCGAGCAGTACTTC. The full variable domain, completed using reference TRBV9 and TRBJ2-7, is DSGVTQTPKHLITATGQRVTLRCSPRSGDLSVYWYQQSLDQGLQFLIQYYNGEERAKGNILERFSAQQFPDLHSELNLSSLELGDSALYFCASSSGPGVGEQYFGPGTRLTVT.

V and J are TRBV6-5 and TRBJ2-7, with 8 bases that match TRBD1. V lost 6 bases and J lost 2; bases outside the gene matches: 9. The CDR3 length is 15 residues. Germline V gives CDR1 MNHEY, CDR2 SVGAGI. The CDR3 loop is CASSFRGPTTYEQYF. The CDR3 nucleotides are TGTGCCAGCAGCTTCAGGGGGCCTACAACCTACGAGCAGTACTTC.

The chain employs TRBV19 and TRBJ1-2; D is unclear. The CDR3 contains 12 residues. Per the germline V gene, CDR1 is LNHDA and CDR2 is SQIVND (reference sequence). The V end was cut by 4 bases, the J end by 7 bases, with 10 bases between. The CDR3 region has the DNA TGTGCCAGTAGTAATGATGAGCGTGGCTACACCTTC. It specifies CASSNDERGYTF.

In its sample, this clone was seen once. This chain links TRBV9 with TRBJ1-2; maybe TRBD1 (6 bases). This CDR3 is built from 13 residues. Germline V gene data show CDR1 as SGDLS and CDR2 as YYNGEE. V lost 4 bases and J 2 bases, leaving 9 bases between the germline ends. The CDR3 loop reads CASSFGQNYGYTF. CDR3 in DNA: TGTGCCAGCAGCTTTGGACAGAACTATGGCTACACCTTC.

This chain connects TRBV9 to TRBJ2-7, with 9 bases identical to TRBD2. Trimming took 4 bases from V and 0 from J; bases not matched to a gene: 5. The CDR3 contains 15 residues. Germline CDR1 is SGDLS and CDR2 is YYNGEE. The CDR3 DNA reads TGTGCCAGCAGCTCCCCTAGCGGGGACTCCTACGAGCAGTACTTC. It translates to CASSSPSGDSYEQYF.

V gene TRBV10-3 combines with J gene TRBJ1-5; D uncertain. The germline CDR1 and CDR2 sequences are ENHRY and SYGVKD. Trimming took off 0 bases at V and 6 bases at J, with 9 bases between the two ends. The CDR3 totals 14 residues. This chain's CDR3 is CAISESTGIQPQHF. The CDR3, as DNA: TGTGCCATCAGTGAGTCCACGGGAATTCAGCCCCAGCATTTT.